The 7 T cell receptor beta chains listed next were all sequenced from one sample in a study of blood T cells in healthy people across ages. A J-beta primer mix and a sample-barcoded 5' primer were used in a second PCR of roughly 7 to 12 cycles. TCRdb used MiXCR to reprocess the 5' RACE reads, holding one entry per CDR3 protein. Among roughly 1.9 million distinct CDR3 sequences listed, around 40% were seen once. What was sequenced was blood. These receptors all come from a human donor in good health.

The chain uses TRBV5-1 and TRBJ1-2; TRBD1 aligns across 10 bases. Unmatched junction bases numbered 5, after V lost 3 bases and J lost 3 bases. The CDR3 covers 15 residues. CDR1 and CDR2 (germline): SGHRS, YFSETQ. The chain's CDR3 is CASSSGDRGYYGYTF. CDR3 bases: TGCGCCAGCAGCTCTGGGGACAGGGGCTACTATGGCTACACCTTC.

As regards this clonotype: Given a much more abundant clone one base away, this may be a read error. This chain uses TRBV7-2 with TRBJ2-4; D may be TRBD1 or TRBD2 (5 bases each). Judging by the DNA end, TRBJ2-5 fits better; the J call may be wrong. Looked up from germline, CDR1 is SGHTA and CDR2 is FQGNSA. The CDR3 is 14 residues long. CDR3 residues: CASSLEVGEETQYF. DNA for the CDR3: TGTGCCAGCAGCTTAGAGGTGGGGGAAGAGACCCAGTACTTC.

This clonotype was recorded many times. The chain joins TRBV20-1 to TRBJ2-3, with TRBD2 identical over 13 bases. Per germline, CDR1 DFQATT and CDR2 SNEGSKA (reference sequence). Unmatched junction bases numbered 2, after V lost 4 bases and J lost 4 bases. CDR3 length equals 14 residues. CDR3 bases: TGCAGTGCTACTACTAGCGGGGGGGCAGATACGCAGTATTTT. Translation: CSATTSGGADTQYF.

V usage is TRBV7-2 and J usage is TRBJ2-5; no definite D call. CDR3 length equals 13 residues. V was clipped by 1 base and J by 5 bases, with 8 bases between them. CDR1 is SGHTA, CDR2 FQGNSA, per germline. CDR3 amino acids: CASSLVVWETQYF. The CDR3 nucleotides read TGTGCCAGCAGCTTAGTGGTGTGGGAGACCCAGTACTTC.

The rearrangement uses TRBV5-1 and TRBJ2-4; the match to TRBD2 covers 7 bases. The J call may be mistaken, given a closer DNA end match to TRBJ2-7. CDR1 and CDR2 from the germline V gene are SGHRS and YFSETQ. The CDR3 is 16 amino acids. CDR3 in DNA: TGCGCCAGCAGCTCCGGAACGGGACTACCAGCCTACGAGCAGTACTTC. Translated: CASSSGTGLPAYEQYF.

This clonotype was seen a few times. A junction boundary mismatches the germline segment, possibly from a read error. The chain joins TRBV4-1 to TRBJ2-1; D is possibly TRBD1 or TRBD2 (5 bases each). CDR3 size: 16 residues. Germline V gene sequence: CDR1 MGHRA, CDR2 YSYEKL. The CDR3 DNA sequence: TGCGCCAGCAGTCAAGGTCCGGGACGCGCGAACAATGAGCAGTTCTTC. Translating gives CASSQGPGRANNEQFF.

This clonotype turned up a few times. The genes are TRBV15 and TRBJ2-1, with TRBD1 matching 9 bases. Trimming cost V 0 bases and J 9 bases; bases outside gene matches: 9. The CDR3 is 16 residues long. CDR1 and CDR2 from the germline V gene are LNHNV and YYDKDF (reference sequence). The CDR3 sequence: CATSREGTGLVSEQFF. The CDR3 nucleotides are TGTGCCACCAGCAGAGAAGGGACAGGGCTTGTTAGTGAGCAGTTCTTC.